The 21 T cell receptor beta chains listed next were all sequenced from one sample in a study of blood T cell repertoires in COVID-19. The table came from immunoSEQ multiplex PCR; TCRdb's copy has only in-frame clones and leaves some out. The sample has over 60,000 clones, about 80% seen once; the top ten hold 8.5% to 10%. The sample comprised peripheral blood. Receptors were obtained from a human donor in a cohort sampled during active COVID-19.

This clone appeared a few times. V is TRBV3-1 (or the pseudogene TRBV3-2) and J is TRBJ2-7, with D perhaps matching TRBD1 (5 bases). V gave up 1 base and J gave up 5 bases, with 12 bases separating them. Germline CDR1 is LGHDT and CDR2 is YNNKEL (reference sequence). This CDR3 has 14 amino acids. In DNA, the CDR3 is TGTGCCAGCAGCCAAGTAAGACAGTCCCACGAGCAGTACTTC. Translating it yields CASSQVRQSHEQYF.

The chain uses TRBV28 and TRBJ1-5; no firm D call. Germline V gene lookup returns CDR1 MDHEN and CDR2 SYDVKM. Trimming left V 2 bases short and J 7 bases short, with 6 bases between. The CDR3 has 12 residues. CDR3 sequence (DNA): TGTGCCAGCAGTTTAGTCATCCAGCCCCAGCATTTT. This sequence encodes CASSLVIQPQHF.

This chain connects TRBV5-5 to TRBJ2-7; 7 bases fit TRBD1. This CDR3 region has 13 residues. CDR1 and CDR2 (germline): SGHKS, YYEKEE (reference sequence). Trimming at V came to 4 bases and at J to 5 bases, leaving 6 bases not matched to a gene. The CDR3 loop reads CASSQTGFDEQYF. The CDR3 DNA reads as TGTGCCAGCAGCCAGACAGGGTTTGACGAGCAGTACTTC.

The chain recombines TRBV28 with TRBJ1-5, with no clear D. V lost 2 bases and J 4 bases, leaving 6 bases between the germline ends. The germline V gene has CDR1 MDHEN and CDR2 SYDVKM. This CDR3 contains 13 residues. The CDR3 DNA reads TGTGCCAGCAGTTTAGGCAGAAATCAGCCCCAGCATTTT. Amino acids: CASSLGRNQPQHF.

This rearrangement joins TRBV6-5 to TRBJ2-1; 8 bases are shared with TRBD1. CDR1 and CDR2 (germline): MNHEY, SVGAGI. The CDR3 is 15 residues long. J was trimmed by 2 bases and V by 7 bases; bases with no gene match: 7. In DNA, the CDR3 is TGTGCCAGCATCAAAACACAGGGGGCCTACAATGAGCAGTTCTTC. Amino acids: CASIKTQGAYNEQFF.

This chain links TRBV7-8 with TRBJ2-7; D ambiguous. Trimming took off 1 base at V and 3 bases at J, with 10 bases between the two ends. From germline, CDR1 is SGHVS and CDR2 FQNEAQ. CDR3 length: 14 residues. CDR3 sequence reads: CASSLVRVGYEQYF. The CDR3 nucleotides are TGTGCCAGCAGCTTAGTACGGGTAGGCTACGAGCAGTACTTC.

V usage is TRBV10-3 and J usage is TRBJ2-3, with D possibly matching TRBD1 (5 bases). Germline loops: CDR1 ENHRY, CDR2 SYGVKD. The CDR3 length is 15 residues. Between the trimmed V and J ends, which lost 2 bases and 2 bases, there was a span of 11 bases. CDR3: CAISEPGQDTDTQYF. The CDR3 nucleotides are TGTGCCATCAGTGAGCCAGGGCAGGACACAGATACGCAGTATTTT.

The V gene is TRBV5-1, the J gene TRBJ1-1; 8 nucleotides agree with TRBD1. The V segment lost 1 base and the J segment 11 bases; nucleotides outside the gene matches: 13. In germline, CDR1 is SGHRS, CDR2 YFSETQ. The CDR3 extends over 15 amino acids. The CDR3: CASSLWGQAANGAFF. CDR3 bases: TGCGCCAGCAGCTTGTGGGGACAGGCGGCCAATGGCGCTTTCTTT.

In this sample, this clone turned up once. This chain connects TRBV6-4 to TRBJ2-1; D may be TRBD2 (5 bases). Germline-derived CDR1 and CDR2 are MRHNA and SNTAGT. The CDR3 sequence is 11 residues long. Trimming removed 9 bases from V and 9 bases from J, with 12 bases in between. CDR3 nucleotides: TGTGCCAGTCCTCGAGAGGGTGAGCAGTTCTTC. This codes for CASPREGEQFF.

The CDR3 is CASSLPKTGLDNEQFF. For the CDR3, the DNA is TGTGCCAGCTCACTACCAAAGACAGGGTTGGACAATGAGCAGTTCTTC. V gene TRBV18 combines with J gene TRBJ2-1; TRBD1 matches at 7 bases. V shed 4 bases, J shed 5 bases, and the junction held 11 bases outside the gene matches. The CDR3 sequence is 16 residues long. Germline CDR1 is KGHSH and CDR2 is LQKENI.

The V gene is TRBV14, the J gene TRBJ2-7; D remains ambiguous. Per the germline V gene, CDR1 is SGHDN and CDR2 is FVKESK. Trimming took 2 bases from V and 1 from J, leaving 6 bases between them. This CDR3 has 13 residues. CDR3 loop: CASSQMSSYEQYF. Written as DNA, the CDR3 is TGTGCCAGCAGCCAAATGTCTTCCTACGAGCAGTACTTC.

The chain is built from TRBV28 and TRBJ1-2; tentatively, D is TRBD1 (6 bases). The CDR3 extends over 13 amino acids. CDR1 is MDHEN, CDR2 SYDVKM, per germline. The V and J ends lost 5 bases and 6 bases respectively, with 13 bases between them. The chain's CDR3 is CASSTTGIHGYTF. The CDR3 DNA reads TGTGCCAGCAGTACTACAGGGATTCATGGCTACACCTTC.

The J gene is TRBJ2-5, the V gene TRBV5-1; 7 positions agree with TRBD1. The germline gives CDR1 SGHRS, CDR2 YFSETQ. CDR3 size: 15 residues. Trimming removed 0 bases from V and 1 base from J; junction bases left unmatched: 3. The CDR3, as DNA: TGCGCCAGCAGCTTGGGGGACAGATTCCAAGAGACCCAGTACTTC. As protein: CASSLGDRFQETQYF.

The chain is built from TRBV6-2 or TRBV6-3 and TRBJ1-6, with D uncertain. Germline assignment: CDR1 MNHEY and CDR2 SVGEGT. This CDR3 is built from 13 residues. V lost 5 bases and J 8 bases, leaving 10 bases between the germline ends. The DNA of the CDR3 is TGTGCCAGCAGTAAAACGAGGTATTCACCCCTCCACTTT. Amino acid sequence: CASSKTRYSPLHF.

This clone occurred a few times. The chain uses TRBV3-1 (or the pseudogene TRBV3-2) and TRBJ1-1; no clear D. The length of the CDR3 is 14 residues. Per germline, CDR1 LGHDT and CDR2 YNNKEL (reference sequence). V shed 5 bases and J shed 1 base, with 11 bases lying between them. CDR3 DNA sequence: TGTGCCAGCAGCATTTGCTCGGGGAACACTGAAGCTTTCTTT. Translation gives CASSICSGNTEAFF.

The genes are TRBV3-1 (or the pseudogene TRBV3-2) and TRBJ1-1, with TRBD1 identical over 7 bases. V shed 4 bases, J shed 2 bases, and the junction held 13 bases outside the gene matches. The germline gives CDR1 LGHDT, CDR2 YNNKEL (reference sequence). The CDR3 has 17 amino acids. The CDR3 DNA follows: TGTGCCAGCAGCCGAGGGGGCGCGAGGAGAAGCAACACTGAAGCTTTCTTT. Translation gives CASSRGGARRSNTEAFF.

The chain is built from TRBV30 and TRBJ1-4; tentative D call: TRBD1 (5 bases). This CDR3 has 14 residues. Germline V CDR1 and CDR2: GTSNPN, SVGIG (reference sequence). V was trimmed by 5 bases and J by 5 bases, leaving 15 bases between them. CDR3 DNA sequence: TGTGCCTGGGGGACGGACTCTTTAAATGAAAAACTGTTTTTT. This sequence encodes CAWGTDSLNEKLFF.

This chain connects TRBV14 to TRBJ2-1; 12 bases fit TRBD2. V dropped 4 bases and J dropped 5; count of bases not matched to a gene: 6. Germline V gene data show CDR1 as SGHDN and CDR2 as FVKESK. This CDR3 is built from 16 residues. The DNA of the CDR3 is TGTGCCAGCAGCCCCCTAGCGGGAGGGTCGCACAATGAGCAGTTCTTC. The encoded protein is CASSPLAGGSHNEQFF.

This chain links TRBV5-1 with TRBJ2-5; 8 bases match TRBD1. V lost 3 bases and J lost 4; bases outside the gene matches: 5. The CDR3 has 14 residues. Germline loops: CDR1 SGHRS, CDR2 YFSETQ. The CDR3 DNA sequence: TGCGCCAGCAGCTCCGGACAGGGACGAGAGACCCAGTACTTC. Its protein product is CASSSGQGRETQYF.

The rearrangement links TRBV30 to TRBJ2-5; TRBD2 matches at 7 bases. CDR3 length: 14 residues. From germline, CDR1 is GTSNPN and CDR2 SVGIG (reference sequence). J gave up 4 bases and V 2 bases, and 7 bases lay outside the gene matches. The CDR3 here is CAWSWGRAVETQYF. Here the CDR3 DNA reads TGTGCCTGGAGTTGGGGGAGGGCGGTAGAGACCCAGTACTTC.

The rearrangement joins TRBV12-3 or TRBV12-4 to TRBJ2-2; D ambiguous. Trimming took 3 bases from V and 6 from J, leaving 8 bases between them. This CDR3 region has 13 residues. DNA of the CDR3: TGTGCCAGCAGTTTCACCGGAGCCGGGGAGCTGTTTTTT. It encodes CASSFTGAGELFF.